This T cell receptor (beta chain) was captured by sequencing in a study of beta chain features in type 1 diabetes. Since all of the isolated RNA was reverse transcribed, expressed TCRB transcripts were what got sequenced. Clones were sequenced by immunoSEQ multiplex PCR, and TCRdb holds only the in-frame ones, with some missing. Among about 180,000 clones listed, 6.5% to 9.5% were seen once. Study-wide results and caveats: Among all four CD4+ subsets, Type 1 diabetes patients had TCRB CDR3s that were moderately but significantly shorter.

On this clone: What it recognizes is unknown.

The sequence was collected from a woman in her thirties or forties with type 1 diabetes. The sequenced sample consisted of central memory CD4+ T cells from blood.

The chain's CDR3 is CASTPPGQGPYEQYF. The CDR3 nucleotides read TGTGCCAGCACCCCACCGGGACAGGGCCCCTACGAGCAGTACTTC. The V gene is TRBV6-5, the J gene TRBJ2-7; 9 nucleotides agree with TRBD1. CDR3 length equals 15 residues. Germline V lookup: CDR1 MNHEY, CDR2 SVGAGI. V shed 7 bases and J 2 bases; nucleotides not matched to a gene: 9.